This T cell receptor (beta chain) derives from a study of cytomegalovirus exposure and HLA in healthy donors. This PCR relied on a set of 60 Vbeta primers and 13 Jbeta primers. Assay used: immunoSEQ multiplex PCR; TCRdb lists only in-frame clones, some missing. The sample comprises hundreds of thousands of clones, approximately 80% of which are singletons, and about 0.6% rests with the top ten. General study points: In a later analysis, specific HLA alleles were associated with around 17,000 TCR beta sequences at a 0.05 false discovery rate. Because they were indistinguishable, some V segments, including TRBV6-2 and TRBV6-3, were excluded.

Worth noting for this clone: As yet, its antigen is unknown.

The CDR3 spans 13 residues. Germline loops: CDR1 SGHRS, CDR2 YFSETQ. Trimming left V 5 bases short and J 5 bases short, with 10 bases between. Sampled while nominally healthy, donors likely had unrecorded immune exposures. Specimen: PBMCs. V usage is TRBV5-1 and J usage is TRBJ1-4; D gene ambiguous. This TCR derives from a middle-aged woman in good health and CMV-seronegative. The CDR3 DNA reads TGCGCCAGCAGGGCAGGAACAAATGAAAAACTGTTTTTT. It is translated as CASRAGTNEKLFF.